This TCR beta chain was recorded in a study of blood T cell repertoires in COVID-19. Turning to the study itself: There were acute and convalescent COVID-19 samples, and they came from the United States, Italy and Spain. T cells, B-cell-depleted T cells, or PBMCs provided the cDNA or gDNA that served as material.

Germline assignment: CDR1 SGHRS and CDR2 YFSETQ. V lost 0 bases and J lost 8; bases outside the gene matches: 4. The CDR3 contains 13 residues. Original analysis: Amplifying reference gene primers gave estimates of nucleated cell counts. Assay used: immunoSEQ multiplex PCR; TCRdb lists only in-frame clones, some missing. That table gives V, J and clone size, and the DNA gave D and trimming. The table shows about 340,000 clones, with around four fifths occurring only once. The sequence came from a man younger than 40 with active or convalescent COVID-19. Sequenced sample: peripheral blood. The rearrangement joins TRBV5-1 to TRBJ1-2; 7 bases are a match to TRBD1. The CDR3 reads CASSLGQGNGYTF. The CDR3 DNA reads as TGCGCCAGCAGCTTGGGACAGGGTAACGGCTACACCTTC.